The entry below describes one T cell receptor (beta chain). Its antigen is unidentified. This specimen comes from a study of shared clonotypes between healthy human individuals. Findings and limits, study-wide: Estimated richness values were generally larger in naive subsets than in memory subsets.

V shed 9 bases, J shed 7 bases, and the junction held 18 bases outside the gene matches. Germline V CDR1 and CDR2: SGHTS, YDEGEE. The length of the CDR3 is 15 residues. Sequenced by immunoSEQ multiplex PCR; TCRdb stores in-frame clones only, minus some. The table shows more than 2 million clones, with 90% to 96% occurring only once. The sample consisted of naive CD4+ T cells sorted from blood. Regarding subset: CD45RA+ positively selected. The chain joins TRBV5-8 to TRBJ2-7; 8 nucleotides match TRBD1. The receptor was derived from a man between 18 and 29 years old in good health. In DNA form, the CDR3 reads TGTGCCATCCACAAATGGACAGGGATACCTACGGAGCAGTACTTC. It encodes CAIHKWTGIPTEQYF.